Shown below are 14 T cell receptor beta chains from a single sample sequenced in a study of post-analysis software for immune sequencing data. Findings and limits, study-wide: There were a few TRBV segments more frequent in patients than controls, and TRBV5-6, TRBV5-1 and TRBV20-1 were among them.

Carried by the TCR beta cDNA libraries were unique molecular identifiers. TCRdb recomputed calls from the PCR reads with MiXCR, one row per CDR3 protein. Among 750,000 to 950,000 distinct CDR3 sequences listed, around 50% were seen once. These receptors are not linked to any known antigen. Material for sequencing was blood. These TCRs come from a girl aged 10-17 years with multiple sclerosis.

This chain connects TRBV5-1 to TRBJ2-7; no firm D call. This CDR3 comprises 12 residues. V was cut by 7 bases and J by 3 bases, with 11 bases left in between. The germline V gene encodes CDR1 SGHRS and CDR2 YFSETQ. DNA for the CDR3: TGCGCCAGCGGGCAGTCCGGCTACGAGCAGTACTTC. It specifies CASGQSGYEQYF. Full variable domain (rest looked up from reference TRBV5-1 and TRBJ2-7): KAGVTQTPRYLIKTRGQQVTLSCSPISGHRSVSWYQQTPGQGLQFLFEYFSETQRNKGNFPGRFSGRQFSNSRSEMNVSTLELGDSALYLCASGQSGYEQYFGPGTRLTVT.

This clonotype was detected a few times. The chain links TRBV2 to TRBJ1-2; D is perhaps TRBD1 (5 bases). V gave up 4 bases and J gave up 4 bases, with 10 bases separating them. Germline CDR1 reads SNHLY; CDR2 reads FYNNEI. The CDR3 has 13 residues. In DNA, the CDR3 is TGTGCCAGCAGTGTGCCCGGGGGCTATGGCTACACCTTC. Translation gives CASSVPGGYGYTF.

This clonotype has a single count. The junction and the germline gene differ at one end; a read error may be behind it. The V call is TRBV5-1, the J call TRBJ2-7; D unclear. CDR3 length: 15 amino acids. CDR1 is SGHRS, CDR2 YFSETQ, per germline. As DNA, the CDR3 is TGCGCCGGCAGCTTGGGTTGGTCAGGCTCCTACGAGCAGTACTTC. It codes for CAGSLGWSGSYEQYF.

A note on this clonotype: Its ends do not fully match the called genes, so a read error is possible. This rearrangement joins TRBV7-3 to TRBJ2-5; 8 bases line up with TRBD1. The CDR3 contains 13 residues. Germline V gives CDR1 SGHTA, CDR2 FQGTGA. The CDR3 DNA sequence: TGCGCCAGCAGCTTCGGAATACAGGGGGAGCAGTACTTC. Amino acid sequence: CASSFGIQGEQYF.

This clonotype was recorded a few times. The chain combines TRBV7-2 with TRBJ2-7, with TRBD2 matching 13 bases. The length of the CDR3 is 16 residues. Germline V gene data show CDR1 as SGHTA and CDR2 as FQGNSA. J lost 3 bases, V lost 5 bases, and 7 bases had no gene match. The CDR3 region is CASSKTRLAGGYEQYF. The CDR3 region has the DNA TGTGCCAGCAGCAAAACAAGACTAGCGGGAGGCTACGAGCAGTACTTC.

The chain recombines TRBV27 with TRBJ2-3, with 9 bases identical to TRBD1. Per germline, CDR1 MNHEY and CDR2 SMNVEV (reference sequence). This CDR3 is built from 16 residues. V shed 5 bases, J shed 3 bases, and the junction held 9 bases outside the gene matches. In DNA, the CDR3 is TGTGCCAGCAGTCGGATTGGGACAGGGCGGACAGATACGCAGTATTTT. Translation gives CASSRIGTGRTDTQYF.

This clonotype appeared a few times. The J gene is TRBJ2-5, the V gene TRBV7-2, with D possibly being TRBD1 or TRBD2 (5 bases each). Germline-derived CDR1 and CDR2 are SGHTA and FQGNSA. The CDR3 has 14 amino acids. Trimming took 3 bases from V and 2 from J, leaving 10 bases between them. The CDR3 nucleotides are TGTGCCAGCAGCTTTGGGACGGAACAAGAGACCCAGTACTTC. This sequence encodes CASSFGTEQETQYF. The entire variable domain, with the rest obtained from reference TRBV7-2 and TRBJ2-5, is as follows: GAGVSQSPSNKVTEKGKDVELRCDPISGHTALYWYRQSLGQGLEFLIYFQGNSAPDKSGLPSDRFSAERTGGSVSTLTIQRTQQEDSAVYLCASSFGTEQETQYFGPGTRLLVL.

This clonotype has just a few counts. The rearrangement uses TRBV5-1 and TRBJ2-5; D may be TRBD1 (5 bases). The V gene's germline CDR1 is SGHRS and CDR2 YFSETQ. V dropped 0 bases and J dropped 2 bases, with 17 bases sitting between them. The CDR3 sequence is 17 residues long. The CDR3 nucleotides read TGCGCCAGCAGCTTGGCCGGACAATGGATGGGGCAAGAGACCCAGTACTTC. It encodes CASSLAGQWMGQETQYF.

The V and J genes are TRBV7-9 and TRBJ2-2, with 9 bases fitting TRBD2. The J segment lost 3 bases and the V segment lost 3 bases, leaving 5 bases of the junction unmatched. CDR1 and CDR2 (germline): SEHNR, FQNEAQ (reference sequence). This CDR3 region has 16 residues. Here the CDR3 reads CASSFAGGLDTGELFF. In DNA, the CDR3 is TGTGCCAGCAGCTTCGCGGGAGGGCTTGACACCGGGGAGCTGTTTTTT.

This chain connects TRBV10-3 to TRBJ2-4; tentative D call: TRBD2 (6 bases). The J call may be faulty, since TRBJ2-7 better matches the DNA end. CDR3 length equals 11 residues. The germline CDR1 and CDR2 sequences are ENHRY and SYGVKD. CDR3 in amino acids: CAIGGGYEQYF. CDR3 coding DNA: TGTGCCATCGGGGGAGGCTACGAGCAGTACTTC.

This chain links TRBV5-1 with TRBJ2-1; D uncertain. This CDR3 comprises 15 residues. CDR1 is SGHRS, CDR2 YFSETQ, per germline. Trimming took off 0 bases at V and 2 bases at J, with 9 bases between the two ends. CDR3 DNA: TGCGCCAGCAGCTTGGAGATGGGGACCTACAATGAGCAGTTCTTC. Its protein is CASSLEMGTYNEQFF.

This chain uses TRBV27 with TRBJ1-1; D call uncertain. Trimming stripped 10 bases from V and 0 bases from J, with 9 bases between. Germline CDR1 reads MNHEY; CDR2 reads SMNVEV (reference sequence). The CDR3 length is 12 residues. CDR3 DNA sequence: TGTGCCACCGCGGACCTGAACACTGAAGCTTTCTTT. Its translation is CATADLNTEAFF.

This clonotype has only a few counts. This chain uses TRBV20-1 with TRBJ2-5, with a tentative D call TRBD2 (6 bases). The assigned J gene may be wrong: the sequence end matches TRBJ2-7 better. The CDR3 length is 12 residues. Germline values: CDR1 DFQATT, CDR2 SNEGSKA (reference sequence). The CDR3 here is CSARRGTYEQYF. The CDR3 region has the DNA TGCAGTGCTAGGCGCGGGACCTACGAGCAGTACTTC.

V gene TRBV10-3 combines with J gene TRBJ2-2, with D hard to call. Trimming stripped 0 bases from V and 7 bases from J, with 6 bases between. From germline, CDR1 is ENHRY and CDR2 SYGVKD. This CDR3 spans 13 amino acids. Written as DNA, the CDR3 is TGTGCCATCAGTGAGTCGAAGGGCGGGGAGCTGTTTTTT. This gives the protein CAISESKGGELFF.